The clone carrying this TCR beta chain came up many times. With 1 base removed from V and 0 bases from J, the gap between germline ends came to 10 bases. CDR1 MDHEN and CDR2 SYDVKM come from the germline V gene. CDR3 length: 15 amino acids. The data belong to a study of molecular identifiers for immune sequencing clone quantification. Bulk TCR libraries were made with methods that had been previously described and with listed TCR primers. From the PCR reads, TCRdb called clonotypes with MiXCR, one entry per CDR3 protein. The sample records some 97,000 distinct CDR3 sequences, 20% to 25% being singletons.

This clonotype was sampled from a human donor in good health. Some libraries in this study had Jurkat cell RNA spiked in. Sequencing was performed on naive CD8+ T cells from blood, with Jurkat cell RNA spiked in. Subset given: FACS-sorted CD8+CD4-CCR7+CD45RA+ naive T cells. The chain uses TRBV28 and TRBJ2-7; D may be TRBD1 (6 bases). The CDR3 loop reads CASSLFGGPSYEQYF. The CDR3 nucleotides are TGTGCCAGCAGTTTATTTGGGGGCCCCTCCTACGAGCAGTACTTC.